This T cell receptor beta chain was sequenced during a study of T cell clonality in common variable immunodeficiency. General study results and limits: Authors noted CVID clonality's cause needs subpopulation repertoire sequencing. Fewer deletions and N-nucleotide insertions were reportedly seen in common variable immunodeficiency TCR beta sequences.

Control and CVID samples contributed equal amounts of genomic DNA. Profiled with immunoSEQ multiplex PCR; TCRdb holds only in-frame clones, not every one. The data show about 34,000 clones, with none appearing a single time. The J segment lost 8 bases and the V segment lost 3 bases, leaving 7 bases of the junction unmatched. Germline V gene data show CDR1 as SEHNR and CDR2 as FQNEAQ (reference sequence). This CDR3 is 15 amino acids long. Heparinized whole blood, about 5 to 9 ml, came from each donor. This clone was detected many times. Its specificity is unknown. The read is 3 residues too short to cover the CDR3 end, so that end is filled in from the germline J gene.

The sequence was collected from a person between 18 and 75 years old in good health. The chain carries TRBV7-9 and TRBJ2-1; 10 nucleotides agree with TRBD2. Sequencing used peripheral blood mononuclear cells. CDR3 DNA (partial): TGTGCCAGCAGCTTCCCTAGCGGGAGTAATTATGAG. Amino acids: CASSFPSGSNYE. The full CDR3 is CASSFPSGSNYEQFF.